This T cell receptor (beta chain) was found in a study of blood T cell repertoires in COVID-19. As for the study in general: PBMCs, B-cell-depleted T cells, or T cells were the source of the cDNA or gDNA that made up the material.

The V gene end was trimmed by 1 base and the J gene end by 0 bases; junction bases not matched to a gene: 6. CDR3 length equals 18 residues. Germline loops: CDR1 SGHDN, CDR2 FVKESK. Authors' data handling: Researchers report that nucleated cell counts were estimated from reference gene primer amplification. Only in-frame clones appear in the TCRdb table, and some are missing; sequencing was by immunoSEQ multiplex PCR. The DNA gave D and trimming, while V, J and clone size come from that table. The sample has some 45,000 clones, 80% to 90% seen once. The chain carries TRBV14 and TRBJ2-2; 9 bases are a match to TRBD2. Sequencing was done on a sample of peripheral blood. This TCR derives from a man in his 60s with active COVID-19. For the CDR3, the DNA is TGTGCCAGCAGCCAAGTTAATAGCGGGAGCGCGAACACCGGGGAGCTGTTTTTT. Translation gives CASSQVNSGSANTGELFF.